This entry is about one TCR beta chain. Sequenced by immunoSEQ multiplex PCR; TCRdb stores in-frame clones only, minus some. The table has 150,000 to 200,000 clones, approximately 90% seen once; the top ten hold over 1%. This record comes from a study of T cell responses to AZD1222 COVID-19 vaccine. V was pared by 0 bases and J by 4 bases, with 9 bases between. This CDR3 has 14 amino acids. Germline-derived CDR1 and CDR2 are ENHRY and SYGVKD. The TCR sequence derives from an adult who received the AZD1222 COVID-19 vaccine. This chain joins TRBV10-3 and TRBJ1-1, with D maybe TRBD1 (6 bases). The sequencing here drew on peripheral blood, taken 28 days after the second AZD1222 dose. Here the CDR3 reads CAISESAGVTEAFF. The CDR3 coding sequence is TGTGCCATCAGTGAGTCAGCAGGGGTCACTGAAGCTTTCTTT.